Below are 19 T cell receptor beta chains sequenced from a single sample in a study of CD8 T cells in Susac syndrome. cDNA came from about 0.46 to 1 ug RNA primed by random hexamers. TCRdb analysed the immunoSEQ multiplex PCR reads with MiXCR anew, one entry per CDR3 protein. The profile covers around 80,000 distinct CDR3 sequences, with approximately 93% appearing a single time and around 0.45% taken by the ten largest. Sequences were obtained from CD8+ T cells from PBMCs. The receptors come from a human donor with Susac syndrome.

This clonotype was picked up one time. The chain combines TRBV12-3 or TRBV12-4 with TRBJ1-5; D is unclear. The CDR3 length is 13 residues. Trimming took 5 bases from V and 7 from J, leaving 12 bases between them. The CDR3: CASSPRPGQPQHF. The CDR3 DNA reads as TGTGCCAGCAGTCCCCGCCCGGGGCAGCCCCAGCATTTT.

The chain uses TRBV4-3 and TRBJ2-3; the D call may be TRBD1 or TRBD2 (7 bases each). Germline loops: CDR1 LGHNA, CDR2 YSLEER. With 8 bases removed from V and 2 bases from J, the gap between germline ends came to 14 bases. The CDR3 spans 14 residues. CDR3 loop: CASGEGAFTDTQYF. CDR3 nucleotides: TGCGCCAGCGGGGAGGGGGCCTTCACAGATACGCAGTATTTT.

The chain links TRBV20-1 to TRBJ1-2; no clear D. The V end was cut by 0 bases, the J end by 4 bases, with 9 bases between. The CDR3 contains 13 residues. Germline V gene lookup returns CDR1 DFQATT and CDR2 SNEGSKA (reference sequence). In DNA form, the CDR3 reads TGCAGTGCTAGAGAAGGGATTCTCTATGGCTACACCTTC. Amino acid sequence: CSAREGILYGYTF.

The chain is built from TRBV4-2 and TRBJ2-7, with D unclear. Trimming took 0 bases from V and 6 from J, leaving 9 bases between them. The CDR3 runs to 13 residues. Germline-derived CDR1 and CDR2 are LGHNA and YNFKEQ. CDR3 region: CASSQETSSEQYF. The CDR3 DNA reads as TGTGCCAGCAGCCAAGAGACGTCATCCGAGCAGTACTTC.

V and J are TRBV24-1 and TRBJ2-2; D ambiguous. Germline V gene sequence: CDR1 KGHDR, CDR2 SFDVKD. This CDR3 comprises 13 residues. The V and J ends lost 4 bases and 6 bases respectively, with 8 bases between them. In DNA, the CDR3 is TGTGCCACCAGTGACCCGAGAGCCGGGGAGCTGTTTTTT. Translation: CATSDPRAGELFF.

V is TRBV29-1 and J is TRBJ1-1, with TRBD1 as a possible D gene (5 bases). Per germline, CDR1 SQVTM and CDR2 ANQGSEA. The CDR3 is made up of 12 amino acids. V lost 4 bases and J 7 bases, leaving 13 bases between the germline ends. The CDR3 region has the DNA TGCAGCGTTGGCCCCGGGGGAAATGAAGCTTTCTTT. Residues: CSVGPGGNEAFF.

This chain joins TRBV9 and TRBJ1-2; the D gene is possibly TRBD1 (5 bases). The germline gives CDR1 SGDLS, CDR2 YYNGEE. The CDR3 has 12 residues. Trimming took off 6 bases at V and 6 bases at J, with 12 bases between the two ends. CDR3: CASTREFDGYTF. The CDR3 region has the DNA TGTGCCAGCACCAGGGAATTCGATGGCTACACCTTC.

The V call is TRBV4-1, the J call TRBJ2-1, with unresolved D. This CDR3 comprises 13 residues. Germline CDR1 is MGHRA and CDR2 is YSYEKL. V shed 2 bases and J shed 5 bases, with 7 bases lying between them. This CDR3 reads CASSQRIDNEQFF. The CDR3 DNA reads as TGCGCCAGCAGCCAACGGATAGACAATGAGCAGTTCTTC.

This chain uses TRBV30 with TRBJ1-2, with 9 bases aligning to TRBD1. CDR1 GTSNPN and CDR2 SVGIG come from the germline V gene (reference sequence). Trimming cost V 4 bases and J 7 bases; bases outside gene matches: 7. This CDR3 is 13 amino acids long. The CDR3 sequence is CAWTGTGNSGYTF. The CDR3 coding sequence is TGTGCCTGGACCGGGACAGGGAATTCTGGCTACACCTTC.

The sample holds one count of this clonotype. The chain uses TRBV28 and TRBJ1-3; D unresolved. Germline CDR1 reads MDHEN; CDR2 reads SYDVKM. The V gene lost 5 bases and the J gene lost 0 bases, with 14 bases spanning the gap. The CDR3 is 16 amino acids. This CDR3 is CASSPGSSSSGNTIYF. The CDR3 DNA sequence: TGTGCCAGCAGTCCGGGGTCCAGCAGCTCTGGAAACACCATATATTTT.

The chain joins TRBV15 to TRBJ1-4, with D uncertain. The CDR3 extends over 14 amino acids. The germline V gene encodes CDR1 LNHNV and CDR2 YYDKDF (reference sequence). V was cut by 1 base and J by 9 bases, with 12 bases left in between. The CDR3 is CATSRGRIRKKLFF. CDR3 nucleotides: TGTGCCACCAGCAGAGGGCGAATACGGAAAAAACTGTTTTTT.

The chain carries TRBV7-9 and TRBJ2-2; tentative D call: TRBD2 (6 bases). V was cut by 5 bases and J by 4 bases, with 14 bases left in between. Germline CDR1 is SEHNR and CDR2 is FQNEAQ (reference sequence). The length of the CDR3 is 15 residues. CDR3 coding DNA: TGTGCCAGCAGCACCGAACTGGGGGGCACCGGGGAGCTGTTTTTT. This gives the protein CASSTELGGTGELFF.

The rearrangement links TRBV27 to TRBJ2-3; D gene uncertain. The length of the CDR3 is 15 residues. Germline assignment: CDR1 MNHEY and CDR2 SMNVEV (reference sequence). V was trimmed by 3 bases and J by 1 base, leaving 11 bases between them. The CDR3 protein is CASSFYPPGTDTQYF. CDR3 bases: TGTGCCAGCAGTTTTTACCCCCCTGGCACAGATACGCAGTATTTT.

CDR3 loop: CASSYGGPGGTEAFF. The CDR3 region has the DNA TGTGCCAGCAGTTACGGGGGTCCCGGCGGCACTGAAGCTTTCTTT. The chain links TRBV6-5 to TRBJ1-1; tentatively, D is TRBD1 (5 bases). Per the germline V gene, CDR1 is MNHEY and CDR2 is SVGAGI. This CDR3 has 15 amino acids. Trimming shortened V by 2 bases and J by 4 bases, and 14 bases separated the two germline ends.

V and J are TRBV11-1 and TRBJ2-1, with a possible D match to TRBD2 (7 bases). CDR1 and CDR2 (germline): SGHAT, FQDESV (reference sequence). The germline V and J ends were trimmed by 1 base and 3 bases, with 13 bases remaining between them. The CDR3 has 16 residues. This CDR3 is CASSLEGGGGYNEQFF. CDR3 DNA sequence: TGTGCCAGCAGCTTAGAGGGGGGGGGAGGCTACAATGAGCAGTTCTTC.

The rearrangement links TRBV6-1 to TRBJ2-7, with a possible D match to TRBD2 (6 bases). From germline, CDR1 is MNHNS and CDR2 SASEGT. The germline V and J ends were trimmed by 7 bases and 2 bases, with 12 bases remaining between them. This CDR3 region has 13 residues. The chain's CDR3 is CASTGLSTYEQYF. In DNA form, the CDR3 reads TGTGCCAGCACTGGACTATCGACCTACGAGCAGTACTTC.

The chain uses TRBV7-9 and TRBJ2-7; perhaps TRBD2 as D (5 bases). This CDR3 region has 16 residues. Germline-derived CDR1 and CDR2 are SEHNR and FQNEAQ (reference sequence). Trimming removed 6 bases from V and 2 bases from J, with 20 bases in between. The CDR3 region is CASSNTPSGKTYEQYF. The CDR3 region has the DNA TGTGCCAGCAGTAATACACCTTCCGGGAAGACCTACGAGCAGTACTTC.

This chain joins TRBV12-3 or TRBV12-4 and TRBJ2-6; D not certain. The CDR3 runs to 17 residues. V lost 2 bases, J lost 0 bases, and 11 bases lay in between. The CDR3 DNA sequence: TGTGCCAGCAGTTTATTAACGACGACCTCTGGGGCCAACGTCCTGACTTTC. Its protein is CASSLLTTTSGANVLTF.

This chain connects TRBV5-1 to TRBJ2-7, with D tentatively TRBD1 (7 bases). The V end was cut by 4 bases, the J end by 7 bases, with 24 bases between. The CDR3 totals 16 residues. Per the germline V gene, CDR1 is SGHRS and CDR2 is YFSETQ. The CDR3 loop reads CASSPAPAGGPGEQYF. In nucleotides, the CDR3 is TGCGCCAGCAGCCCGGCCCCGGCAGGGGGGCCGGGAGAGCAGTACTTC.